The rows below give T cell receptor beta chains drawn from one sample of a study of blood T cell repertoires in COVID-19. Produced via immunoSEQ multiplex PCR; TCRdb's table is partial and in-frame only. The data hold 90,000 to 100,000 clones, with around 90% observed a single time. Sequenced input: peripheral blood. The receptors here all came from a man in his sixties with COVID-19, enrolled during active disease. The CDR3 runs from the conserved cysteine through the conserved F or W. Each record gives: D gene, J gene, clone size, V gene, CDR3 protein, CDR3 DNA. A D gene is named only where the DNA matches it firmly. Only some rows state a clone size, as once, few, many or a class for expanded clones.

. | TRBJ1-2 | . | TRBV7-9 | CASSLSAGDYGYTF | TGTGCCAGCAGCTTATCCGCGGGAGACTATGGCTACACCTTC
TRBD2 | TRBJ2-7 | . | TRBV29-1 | CSVVGLALTYEQYF | TGCAGCGTCGTGGGACTAGCCTTGACCTACGAGCAGTACTTC
TRBD2 | TRBJ2-3 | . | TRBV24-1 | CATSDLSGSRTDTQYF | TGTGCCACCAGTGATCTTAGCGGGAGTCGCACAGATACGCAGTATTTT
. | TRBJ2-2 | few | TRBV18 | CASSPGGPTGELFF | TGTGCCAGCTCACCAGGGGGCCCCACCGGGGAGCTGTTTTTT
TRBD2 | TRBJ2-6 | . | TRBV5-1 | CASSPSSLAGGTGANVLTF | TGCGCCAGCAGCCCCTCGTCTTTAGCGGGAGGAACTGGGGCCAACGTCCTGACTTTC
. | TRBJ2-4 | . | TRBV5-6 | CASSSGQIAKNIQYF | TGTGCCAGCAGCTCCGGACAGATAGCCAAAAACATTCAGTACTTC
. | TRBJ2-5 | . | TRBV15 | CATSKRRAGQETQYF | TGTGCCACCAGCAAAAGGAGGGCGGGCCAAGAGACCCAGTACTTC
TRBD1 | TRBJ1-2 | . | TRBV24-1 | CATSDEQGAYRGYTF | TGTGCCACCAGTGACGAACAGGGGGCTTATCGCGGCTACACCTTC
. | TRBJ2-2 | . | TRBV27 | CASSFGRGWTGELFF | TGTGCCAGCAGTTTTGGCAGAGGATGGACCGGGGAGCTGTTTTTT
. | TRBJ1-2 | once | TRBV7-2 | CASSLGGRENYGYTF | TGTGCCAGCAGCTTAGGCGGCCGAGAGAACTATGGCTACACCTTC
. | TRBJ1-5 | . | TRBV27 | CASSTNGNQPQHF | TGTGCCAGCAGTACAAATGGCAATCAGCCCCAGCATTTT
. | TRBJ2-7 | once | TRBV7-8 | CASSLFTQGDSEQYF | TGTGCCAGCAGCTTATTCACCCAGGGTGACTCGGAGCAGTACTTC
TRBD2 | TRBJ2-3 | . | TRBV15 | CATSRDLREREGDTQYF | TGTGCCACCAGCAGAGACCTGAGGGAGCGGGAGGGGGATACGCAGTATTTT
. | TRBJ2-7 | . | TRBV30 | CAWRTGSSSYEQYF | TGTGCCTGGAGGACCGGGAGTAGCTCCTACGAGCAGTACTTC
. | TRBJ1-5 | . | TRBV7-6 | CASSPRGQPQHF | TGTGCCAGCAGCCCTAGGGGGCAGCCCCAGCATTTT
. | TRBJ1-5 | . | TRBV4-1 | CASSQGTTHQPQHF | TGCGCCAGCAGCCAAGGGACTACCCATCAGCCCCAGCATTTT
TRBD1 | TRBJ2-1 | . | TRBV11-3 | CASSPGQGSYNEQFF | TGTGCCAGCAGCCCCGGACAGGGCTCTTACAATGAGCAGTTCTTC
. | TRBJ1-1 | . | TRBV12-5 | CASGLGVNTEAFF | TGTGCTAGTGGTTTGGGAGTGAACACTGAAGCTTTCTTT
TRBD1 | TRBJ1-3 | . | TRBV10-2 | CASSSDRGPGSTIYF | TGCGCCAGCAGTTCAGACAGGGGGCCCGGAAGCACCATATATTTT
. | TRBJ1-5 | . | TRBV28 | CASSRGFNQPQHF | TGTGCCAGTAGTCGAGGTTTTAATCAGCCCCAGCATTTT
. | TRBJ1-2 | . | TRBV20-1 | CSARGSGYTF | TGCAGTGCTAGGGGGAGTGGCTACACCTTC
. | TRBJ2-1 | . | TRBV2 | CASSYRVNEQFF | TGTGCCAGCAGTTACAGGGTGAATGAGCAGTTCTTC
TRBD1 | TRBJ1-5 | few | TRBV29-1 | CSVGDSYNQPQHF | TGCAGCGTTGGGGACAGCTACAATCAGCCCCAGCATTTT
. | TRBJ1-5 | . | TRBV29-1 | CSVVEGKGGNQPQHF | TGCAGCGTTGTCGAGGGAAAGGGGGGCAATCAGCCCCAGCATTTT
. | TRBJ2-5 | . | TRBV6-6 | CASSYMTAQETQYF | TGTGCCAGCAGTTACATGACTGCTCAAGAGACCCAGTACTTC
TRBD1 | TRBJ2-1 | . | TRBV5-4 | CASSRTGDSDEQFF | TGTGCCAGCAGCCGGACAGGGGATAGTGATGAGCAGTTCTTC
. | TRBJ1-2 | . | TRBV7-2 | CASSLAADYGYTF | TGTGCCAGCAGCTTAGCAGCCGACTATGGCTACACCTTC
. | TRBJ1-1 | once | TRBV12-3/TRBV12-4 | CASRSGGGTEAFF | TGTGCCAGCAGGTCCGGGGGAGGCACTGAAGCTTTCTTT
. | TRBJ1-1 | . | TRBV15 | CATSREADQTAEAFF | TGTGCCACCAGCAGAGAGGCGGATCAGACAGCTGAAGCTTTCTTT
. | TRBJ1-2 | . | TRBV9 | CASSEGQYYGYTF | TGTGCCAGCAGCGAAGGACAGTACTATGGCTACACCTTC
. | TRBJ2-5 | . | TRBV4-2 | CASSQEQVQETQYF | TGTGCCAGCAGCCAAGAACAGGTCCAAGAGACCCAGTACTTC
TRBD2 | TRBJ2-5 | . | TRBV19 | CASSPIPSGFQETQYF | TGTGCCAGTAGTCCAATTCCTAGCGGGTTTCAAGAGACCCAGTACTTC
TRBD2 | TRBJ2-3 | many | TRBV9 | CASSVTGLEGDTQYF | TGTGCCAGCAGCGTGACTGGACTAGAGGGGGATACGCAGTATTTT
TRBD2 | TRBJ2-3 | . | TRBV11-2 | CASSQLAGGPPITDTQYF | TGTGCCAGCAGCCAGCTAGCGGGAGGGCCTCCTATCACAGATACGCAGTATTTT
TRBD2 | TRBJ2-1 | . | TRBV5-1 | CASRGLAGNNEQFF | TGCGCCAGCCGGGGACTAGCGGGCAACAATGAGCAGTTCTTC
. | TRBJ2-7 | . | TRBV7-9 | CASSLTTNSYEQYF | TGTGCCAGCAGCTTAACAACTAACTCCTACGAGCAGTACTTC
. | TRBJ2-7 | . | TRBV11-2 | CASSRTSGPAYEQYF | TGTGCCAGCAGTCGAACGAGCGGCCCAGCCTACGAGCAGTACTTC
TRBD1 | TRBJ2-7 | once | TRBV3-1/TRBV3-2 | CASSRGTGTYEQYF | TGTGCCAGCAGCCGGGGGACAGGTACCTACGAGCAGTACTTC
. | TRBJ2-1 | . | TRBV14 | CASSQRRNGLGEQFF | TGTGCCAGCAGCCAACGGAGGAATGGGCTGGGTGAGCAGTTCTTC
TRBD2 | TRBJ2-2 | . | TRBV18 | CASSPSGRSTGELFF | TGTGCCAGCTCGCCTAGCGGGAGAAGTACCGGGGAGCTGTTTTTT
. | TRBJ2-4 | . | TRBV5-6 | CASSPWTVGRHKNIQYF | TGTGCCAGCAGCCCCTGGACAGTCGGACGGCACAAAAACATTCAGTACTTC
. | TRBJ2-1 | few | TRBV6-5 | CASSYLRASEQFF | TGTGCCAGCAGTTACCTCCGAGCGAGTGAGCAGTTCTTC
. | TRBJ2-2 | few | TRBV2 | CASSDEGAGELFF | TGTGCCAGCAGTGACGAAGGGGCCGGGGAGCTGTTTTTT
. | TRBJ1-2 | . | TRBV30 | CAWSESPLKYSNYGYTF | TGTGCCTGGAGTGAGAGCCCCCTCAAGTATTCTAACTATGGCTACACCTTC
. | TRBJ2-5 | . | TRBV5-1 | CASSFSPGEGETQYF | TGCGCCAGCAGCTTTAGCCCGGGAGAGGGAGAGACCCAGTACTTC
TRBD2 | TRBJ2-1 | . | TRBV7-8 | CASSPTTGTSGDSYNEQFF | TGTGCCAGCAGCCCCACCACCGGGACTAGCGGGGACTCCTACAATGAGCAGTTCTTC
. | TRBJ2-2 | . | TRBV27 | CASSLTYRGELFF | TGTGCCAGCAGTTTAACTTACCGCGGGGAGCTGTTTTTT
TRBD2 | TRBJ2-1 | . | TRBV9 | CASSSGSGNEQFF | TGTGCCAGCAGTAGCGGGAGTGGCAATGAGCAGTTCTTC
TRBD1 | TRBJ2-7 | . | TRBV27 | CASSWDRGHEQYF | TGTGCCAGCTCCTGGGACAGGGGCCACGAGCAGTACTTC
. | TRBJ1-3 | . | TRBV29-1 | CSVGQPSSGNTIYF | TGCAGCGTTGGACAGCCTTCCTCTGGAAACACCATATATTTT
. | TRBJ1-1 | . | TRBV3-1/TRBV3-2 | CASSLSSGNTEAFF | TGTGCCAGCAGCCTGTCCTCAGGTAACACTGAAGCTTTCTTT
TRBD1 | TRBJ2-7 | . | TRBV11-2 | CASSLVLGQEPYEQYF | TGTGCCAGCAGCTTAGTACTTGGACAGGAACCCTACGAGCAGTACTTC
TRBD1 | TRBJ2-1 | . | TRBV9 | CASSVEGASYNEQFF | TGTGCCAGCAGCGTAGAGGGGGCCTCCTACAATGAGCAGTTCTTC
. | TRBJ1-5 | . | TRBV9 | CASSETGVRNQPQHF | TGTGCCAGCAGCGAAACGGGGGTCCGAAATCAGCCCCAGCATTTT
TRBD1 | TRBJ2-6 | . | TRBV30 | CAWSVKGQGTPGANVLTF | TGTGCCTGGAGTGTTAAGGGACAGGGTACTCCTGGGGCCAACGTCCTGACTTTC
. | TRBJ1-2 | . | TRBV28 | CASSLPFSGGYGYTF | TGTGCCAGCAGTTTACCCTTCTCGGGGGGCTATGGCTACACCTTC
. | TRBJ2-1 | . | TRBV29-1 | CSVEDPATRADDEQFF | TGCAGCGTTGAAGATCCCGCGACTAGGGCGGACGATGAGCAGTTCTTC
TRBD1 | TRBJ1-4 | . | TRBV27 | CASRRTGRGETNEKLFF | TGTGCCAGCAGAAGGACAGGGCGGGGAGAAACTAATGAAAAACTGTTTTTT
TRBD1 | TRBJ1-1 | . | TRBV6-5 | CASSTTGGDYTEAFF | TGTGCCAGCAGTACCACAGGGGGCGACTACACTGAAGCTTTCTTT